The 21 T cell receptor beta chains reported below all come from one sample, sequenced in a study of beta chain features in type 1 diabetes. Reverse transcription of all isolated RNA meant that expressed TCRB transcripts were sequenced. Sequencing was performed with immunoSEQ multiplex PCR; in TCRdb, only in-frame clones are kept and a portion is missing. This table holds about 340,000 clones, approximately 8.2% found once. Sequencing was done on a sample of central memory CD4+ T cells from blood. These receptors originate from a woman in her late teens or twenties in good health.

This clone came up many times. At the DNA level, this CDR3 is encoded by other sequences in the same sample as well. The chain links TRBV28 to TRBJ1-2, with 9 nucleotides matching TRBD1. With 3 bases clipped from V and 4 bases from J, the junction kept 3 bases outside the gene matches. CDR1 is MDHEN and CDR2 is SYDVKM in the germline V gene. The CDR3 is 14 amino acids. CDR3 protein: CASSLVGQGYGYTF. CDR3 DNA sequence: TGTGCCAGCAGTTTGGTGGGACAGGGCTATGGCTACACCTTC.

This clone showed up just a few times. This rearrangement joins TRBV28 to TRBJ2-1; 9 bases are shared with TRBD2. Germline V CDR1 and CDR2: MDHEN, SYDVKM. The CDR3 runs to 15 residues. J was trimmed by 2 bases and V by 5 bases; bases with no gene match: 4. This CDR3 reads CASSATSGPYNEQFF. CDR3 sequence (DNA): TGTGCCAGCAGTGCGACTAGCGGCCCCTACAATGAGCAGTTCTTC.

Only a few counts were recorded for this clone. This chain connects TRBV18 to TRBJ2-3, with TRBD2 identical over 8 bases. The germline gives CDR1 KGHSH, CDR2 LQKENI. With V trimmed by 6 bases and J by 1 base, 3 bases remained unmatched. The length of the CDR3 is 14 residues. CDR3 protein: CASSGLAGTDTQYF. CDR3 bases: TGTGCCAGCTCCGGACTAGCAGGCACAGATACGCAGTATTTT.

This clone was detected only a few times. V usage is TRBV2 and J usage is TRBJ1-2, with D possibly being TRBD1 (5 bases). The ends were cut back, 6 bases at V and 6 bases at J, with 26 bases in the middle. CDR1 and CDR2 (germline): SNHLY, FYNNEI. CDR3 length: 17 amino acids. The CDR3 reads CASSLRQPGRRGDGYTF. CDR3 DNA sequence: TGTGCCAGCAGCCTCAGACAGCCCGGACGTCGAGGGGATGGCTACACCTTC.

The CDR3 bases are TGTGCCATCAGTGAGTCGACCGGGACTAGCGGCTACGAGCAGTACTTC. Encoded protein: CAISESTGTSGYEQYF. J is TRBJ2-7 and V is TRBV10-3; 11 positions match TRBD2. The CDR3 is made up of 16 amino acids. The germline gives CDR1 ENHRY, CDR2 SYGVKD. V shed 0 bases and J 3 bases; nucleotides not matched to a gene: 4.

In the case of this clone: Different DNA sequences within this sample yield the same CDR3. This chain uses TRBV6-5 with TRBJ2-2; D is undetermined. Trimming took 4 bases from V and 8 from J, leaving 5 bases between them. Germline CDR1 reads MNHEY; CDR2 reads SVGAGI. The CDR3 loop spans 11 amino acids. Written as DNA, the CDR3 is TGTGCCAGCAGTTTGACTGGGGAGCTGTTTTTT. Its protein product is CASSLTGELFF.

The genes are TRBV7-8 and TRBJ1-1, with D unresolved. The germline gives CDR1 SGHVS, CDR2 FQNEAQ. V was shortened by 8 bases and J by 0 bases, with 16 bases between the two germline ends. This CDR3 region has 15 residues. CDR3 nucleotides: TGTGCCAGCGGCCGCAGCAATACAATGAACACTGAAGCTTTCTTT. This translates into CASGRSNTMNTEAFF.

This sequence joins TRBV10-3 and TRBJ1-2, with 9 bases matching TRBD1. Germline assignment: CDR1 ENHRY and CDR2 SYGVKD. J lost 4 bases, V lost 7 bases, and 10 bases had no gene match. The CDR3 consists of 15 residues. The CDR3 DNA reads TGTGCCATCACCTTGGGACAGGGTGTCGGCTATGGCTACACCTTC. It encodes CAITLGQGVGYGYTF.

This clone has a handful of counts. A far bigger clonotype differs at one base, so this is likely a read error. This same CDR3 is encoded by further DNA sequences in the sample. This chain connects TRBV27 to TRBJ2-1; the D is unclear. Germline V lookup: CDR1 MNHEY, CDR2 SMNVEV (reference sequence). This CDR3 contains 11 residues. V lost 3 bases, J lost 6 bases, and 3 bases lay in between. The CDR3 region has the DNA TGTGCCAGCAGTTTGGGCAATGAGCAGTTCTTC. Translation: CASSLGNEQFF.

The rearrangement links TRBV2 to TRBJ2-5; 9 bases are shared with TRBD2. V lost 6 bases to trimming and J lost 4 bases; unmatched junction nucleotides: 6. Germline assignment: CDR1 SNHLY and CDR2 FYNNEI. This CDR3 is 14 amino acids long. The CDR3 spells CASSRTSARETQYF. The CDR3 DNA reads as TGTGCCAGCAGCAGGACTAGCGCCCGAGAGACCCAGTACTTC.

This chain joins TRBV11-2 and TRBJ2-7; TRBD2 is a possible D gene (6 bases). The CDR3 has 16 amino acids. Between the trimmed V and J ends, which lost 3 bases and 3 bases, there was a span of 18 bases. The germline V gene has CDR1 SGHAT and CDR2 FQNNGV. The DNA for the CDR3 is TGTGCCAGCAGCTTTAAATCCCCTAGCGCGAACTACGAGCAGTACTTC. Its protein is CASSFKSPSANYEQYF. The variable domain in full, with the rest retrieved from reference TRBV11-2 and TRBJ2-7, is EAGVAQSPRYKIIEKRQSVAFWCNPISGHATLYWYQQILGQGPKLLIQFQNNGVVDDSQLPKDRFSAERLKGVDSTLKIQPAKLEDSAVYLCASSFKSPSANYEQYFGPGTRLTVT.

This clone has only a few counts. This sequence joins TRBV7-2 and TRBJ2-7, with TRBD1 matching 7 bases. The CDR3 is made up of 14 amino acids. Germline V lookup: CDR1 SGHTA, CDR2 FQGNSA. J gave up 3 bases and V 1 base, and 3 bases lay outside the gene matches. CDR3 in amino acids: CASSLERTGYEQYF. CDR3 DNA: TGTGCCAGCAGCTTAGAAAGGACAGGCTACGAGCAGTACTTC. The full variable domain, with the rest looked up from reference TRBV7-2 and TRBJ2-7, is GAGVSQSPSNKVTEKGKDVELRCDPISGHTALYWYRQSLGQGLEFLIYFQGNSAPDKSGLPSDRFSAERTGGSVSTLTIQRTQQEDSAVYLCASSLERTGYEQYFGPGTRLTVT.

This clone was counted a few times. The DNA for the CDR3 is TGTGCCAGCAGCTTTTTTCTAGCGGGATACACAGATACGCAGTATTTT. This encodes CASSFFLAGYTDTQYF. The rearrangement links TRBV7-9 to TRBJ2-3; TRBD2 matches 9 bases. This CDR3 is built from 16 residues. Germline values: CDR1 SEHNR, CDR2 FQNEAQ (reference sequence). J was trimmed by 2 bases and V by 3 bases; bases with no gene match: 6. Full variable domain (remainder filled in from reference TRBV7-9 and TRBJ2-3): DTGVSQNPRHKITKRGQNVTFRCDPISEHNRLYWYRQTLGQGPEFLTYFQNEAQLEKSRLLSDRFSAERPKGSFSTLEIQRTEQGDSAMYLCASSFFLAGYTDTQYFGPGTRLTVL.

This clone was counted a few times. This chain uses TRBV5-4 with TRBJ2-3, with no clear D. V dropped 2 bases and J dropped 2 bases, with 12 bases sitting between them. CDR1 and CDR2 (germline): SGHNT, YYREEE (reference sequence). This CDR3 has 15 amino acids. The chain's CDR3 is CASSLWGIHTDTQYF. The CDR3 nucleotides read TGTGCCAGCAGCTTATGGGGTATTCACACAGATACGCAGTATTTT.

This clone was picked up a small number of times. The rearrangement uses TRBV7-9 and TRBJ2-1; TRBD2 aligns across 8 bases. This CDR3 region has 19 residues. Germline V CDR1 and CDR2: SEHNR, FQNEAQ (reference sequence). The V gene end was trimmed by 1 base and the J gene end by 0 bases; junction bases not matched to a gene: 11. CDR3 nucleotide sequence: TGTGCCAGCAGCTTAGTAGGGCGACTAGCGAGCGGCTCCTACAATGAGCAGTTCTTC. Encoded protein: CASSLVGRLASGSYNEQFF.

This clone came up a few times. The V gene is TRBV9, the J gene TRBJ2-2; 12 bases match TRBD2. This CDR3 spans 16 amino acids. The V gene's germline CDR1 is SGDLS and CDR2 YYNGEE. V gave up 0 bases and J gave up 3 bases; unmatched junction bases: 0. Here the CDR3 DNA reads TGTGCCAGCAGCGTAGCTAGCGGGAGGGACACCGGGGAGCTGTTTTTT. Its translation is CASSVASGRDTGELFF.

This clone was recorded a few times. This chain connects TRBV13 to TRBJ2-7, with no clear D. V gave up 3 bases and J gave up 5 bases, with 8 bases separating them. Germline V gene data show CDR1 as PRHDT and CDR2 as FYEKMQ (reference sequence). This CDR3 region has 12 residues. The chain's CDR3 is CASSLVRHEQYF. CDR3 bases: TGTGCCAGCAGCTTGGTTCGTCACGAGCAGTACTTC.

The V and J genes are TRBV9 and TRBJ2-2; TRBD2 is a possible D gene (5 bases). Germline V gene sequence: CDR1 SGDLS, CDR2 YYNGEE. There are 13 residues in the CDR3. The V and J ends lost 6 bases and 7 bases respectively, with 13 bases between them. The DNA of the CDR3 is TGTGCCAGCAACAATCACGGGGACGGGGAGCTGTTTTTT. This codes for CASNNHGDGELFF.

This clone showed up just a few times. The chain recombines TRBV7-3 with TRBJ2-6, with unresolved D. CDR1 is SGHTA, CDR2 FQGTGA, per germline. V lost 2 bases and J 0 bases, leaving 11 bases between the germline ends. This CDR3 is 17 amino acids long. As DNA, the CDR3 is TGTGCCAGCAGCTTATCCCCTCCAGACTCTGGGGCCAACGTCCTGACTTTC. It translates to CASSLSPPDSGANVLTF.

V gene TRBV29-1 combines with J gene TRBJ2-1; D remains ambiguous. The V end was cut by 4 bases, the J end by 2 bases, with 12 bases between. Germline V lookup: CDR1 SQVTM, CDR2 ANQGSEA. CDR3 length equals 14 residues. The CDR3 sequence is CSVAHRRPYNEQFF. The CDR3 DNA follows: TGCAGCGTTGCCCATCGGCGGCCCTACAATGAGCAGTTCTTC.

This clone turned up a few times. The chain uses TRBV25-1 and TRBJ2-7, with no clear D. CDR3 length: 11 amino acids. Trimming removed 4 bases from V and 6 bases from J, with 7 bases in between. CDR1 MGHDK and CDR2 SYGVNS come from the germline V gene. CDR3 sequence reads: CASSVGFEQYF. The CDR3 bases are TGTGCCAGCAGTGTCGGGTTCGAGCAGTACTTC.